The rows below give T cell receptor beta chains drawn from one sample of a study of early T cells in non-severe SARS-CoV-2 infection. Each CDR3 protein gets one entry after TCRdb re-called the 5' RACE reads with MiXCR. This table holds 55,000 to 75,000 distinct CDR3 sequences, under 13% found once. The specimen sequenced was whole blood. These receptors were taken from an adult who was a healthcare worker with PCR-confirmed SARS-CoV-2 infection or an uninfected control (not recorded which). Each CDR3 is given with its conserved first and last residue. A D gene is named only where the DNA matches it firmly. Expanded clones get a size class; other rows say once, few or many, or leave the size out.

j_call: TRBJ2-4
v_call: TRBV11-2
d_call: .
clone_size: few
cdr3_nt: TGTGCCAGCAGATCCGAACTAGCCAAAAACATTCAGTACTTC
cdr3_aa: CASRSELAKNIQYF

j_call: TRBJ2-1
v_call: TRBV12-3/TRBV12-4
d_call: TRBD2
clone_size: many
cdr3_nt: TGTGCCAGCAGTTCACTAGCGGGAGGGATAGAGCAGTTCTTC
cdr3_aa: CASSSLAGGIEQFF

j_call: TRBJ2-3
v_call: TRBV12-3/TRBV12-4
d_call: .
clone_size: many
cdr3_nt: TGTGCCAGCAGTTTAGGGTCGGTCCGCACAGATACGCAGTATTTT
cdr3_aa: CASSLGSVRTDTQYF

j_call: TRBJ1-1
v_call: TRBV20-1
d_call: TRBD1
clone_size: few
cdr3_nt: TGCAGTGCCAATCAGGGGGACGTCAGTGAAGCTTTCTTT
cdr3_aa: CSANQGDVSEAFF

j_call: TRBJ2-2
v_call: TRBV5-1
d_call: .
clone_size: .
cdr3_nt: TGCGCCAGCAGCTTGGGCAGGGGTAACACCGGGGAGCTGTTTTTT
cdr3_aa: CASSLGRGNTGELFF

j_call: TRBJ2-7
v_call: TRBV7-9
d_call: .
clone_size: many
cdr3_nt: TGTGCCAGCAGCTCCACTACCTACGAGCAGTACTTC
cdr3_aa: CASSSTTYEQYF

j_call: TRBJ1-1
v_call: TRBV18
d_call: .
clone_size: many
cdr3_nt: TGTGCCAGCCAACAGGGTTTTAACACTGAAGCTTTCTTT
cdr3_aa: CASQQGFNTEAFF

j_call: TRBJ1-6
v_call: TRBV20-1
d_call: .
clone_size: .
cdr3_nt: TGCAGTGCTAGAAGGGGATCACCCCTCCACTTT
cdr3_aa: CSARRGSPLHF

j_call: TRBJ1-2
v_call: TRBV25-1
d_call: .
clone_size: many
cdr3_nt: TGTGCCAGCAGTGCCTCCTCCTTTGGCTACACCTTC
cdr3_aa: CASSASSFGYTF

j_call: TRBJ1-5
v_call: TRBV12-3/TRBV12-4
d_call: .
clone_size: .
cdr3_nt: TGTGCCAGCAGAGGTACAGGGAGCTATCAGCCCCAGCATTTT
cdr3_aa: CASRGTGSYQPQHF

j_call: TRBJ2-3
v_call: TRBV6-5
d_call: .
clone_size: few
cdr3_nt: TGTGCCAGCAGTTACGGGGCGCCCGATACGCAGTATTTT
cdr3_aa: CASSYGAPDTQYF

j_call: TRBJ1-2
v_call: TRBV5-4
d_call: .
clone_size: many
cdr3_nt: TGTGCCAGCACCACACGACAGAACGACTATGGCTACACCTTC
cdr3_aa: CASTTRQNDYGYTF

j_call: TRBJ2-3
v_call: TRBV29-1
d_call: TRBD2
clone_size: few
cdr3_nt: TGCAGCGTAGAGCAGCGGGACCGGGATACGCAGTATTTT
cdr3_aa: CSVEQRDRDTQYF

j_call: TRBJ2-7
v_call: TRBV10-3
d_call: .
clone_size: many
cdr3_nt: TGTGCCATCAGTGGTCGGGGTCACGAGCAGTACTTC
cdr3_aa: CAISGRGHEQYF

j_call: TRBJ2-7
v_call: TRBV7-9
d_call: .
clone_size: .
cdr3_nt: TGTGCCAGCAGCTTAGCACAGGGCGTAACCCCCGAGCAGTACTTC
cdr3_aa: CASSLAQGVTPEQYF

j_call: TRBJ1-1
v_call: TRBV28
d_call: .
clone_size: many
cdr3_nt: TGTGCCAGCAGATCGGGGTTCAACACTGAAGCTTTCTTT
cdr3_aa: CASRSGFNTEAFF

j_call: TRBJ2-7
v_call: TRBV27
d_call: .
clone_size: many
cdr3_nt: TGTGCCAGCAGTTTATTCGCGTCTGGGCTCAGGAGAGAGCAGTACTTC
cdr3_aa: CASSLFASGLRREQYF

j_call: TRBJ1-1
v_call: TRBV6-1
d_call: .
clone_size: many
cdr3_nt: TGTGCCAGCAGTGAACAACGGCTGAACACTGAAGCTTTCTTT
cdr3_aa: CASSEQRLNTEAFF

j_call: TRBJ2-5
v_call: TRBV11-2
d_call: .
clone_size: .
cdr3_nt: TGTGCCAGCAGCTTAGCCACCCGGGCTCAAGAGACCCAGTACTTC
cdr3_aa: CASSLATRAQETQYF

j_call: TRBJ2-7
v_call: TRBV4-1
d_call: .
clone_size: many
cdr3_nt: TGCGCCAGCAGCCTAAACCAGGGGCCCTACGAGCAGTACTTC
cdr3_aa: CASSLNQGPYEQYF

j_call: TRBJ1-5
v_call: TRBV5-6
d_call: .
clone_size: few
cdr3_nt: TGTGCCAGCAGCTTGCCGGGTACCAATCAGCCCCAGCATTTT
cdr3_aa: CASSLPGTNQPQHF

j_call: TRBJ2-7
v_call: TRBV12-3/TRBV12-4
d_call: .
clone_size: few
cdr3_nt: TGTGCCAGCAGCCGGGGGGCCGAGCAGTACTTC
cdr3_aa: CASSRGAEQYF

j_call: TRBJ2-1
v_call: TRBV27
d_call: .
clone_size: .
cdr3_nt: TGTGTCAGCAGTTTATCTTTGGGGATATCCTACAATGAGCAGTTCTTC
cdr3_aa: CVSSLSLGISYNEQFF

j_call: TRBJ2-3
v_call: TRBV10-2
d_call: .
clone_size: few
cdr3_nt: TGCGCCAGCAGTGATCTGGGCGGGAAGTGGGGAGATACGCAGTATTTT
cdr3_aa: CASSDLGGKWGDTQYF

j_call: TRBJ2-5
v_call: TRBV2
d_call: TRBD2
clone_size: .
cdr3_nt: TGTGCCAGGGGGACTAGCGGGAGTAGAGAGACCCAGTACTTC
cdr3_aa: CARGTSGSRETQYF

j_call: TRBJ2-7
v_call: TRBV11-2
d_call: .
clone_size: few
cdr3_nt: TGTGCCAGCAGCGTGCGGACTGACTACGAGCAGTACTTC
cdr3_aa: CASSVRTDYEQYF

j_call: TRBJ1-1
v_call: TRBV7-8
d_call: .
clone_size: many
cdr3_nt: TGTGCCAGCAGCTTAGGGAGTACTGAAGCTTTCTTT
cdr3_aa: CASSLGSTEAFF

j_call: TRBJ2-7
v_call: TRBV15
d_call: .
clone_size: many
cdr3_nt: TGTGCCACCAGCAGAGAGGCAACCCCCGAGCAGTACTTC
cdr3_aa: CATSREATPEQYF

j_call: TRBJ1-2
v_call: TRBV12-3/TRBV12-4
d_call: .
clone_size: many
cdr3_nt: TGTGCCAGCAGTTTACCCACTACAATAGCGAGTGGCTACACCTTC
cdr3_aa: CASSLPTTIASGYTF

j_call: TRBJ1-2
v_call: TRBV11-2
d_call: .
clone_size: few
cdr3_nt: TGTGCCAGCAGCTTAGGGGACACGTATGGCTACACCTTC
cdr3_aa: CASSLGDTYGYTF

j_call: TRBJ1-1
v_call: TRBV4-3
d_call: .
clone_size: many
cdr3_nt: TGCGCCAGCAGCCAAGCGGCAGAGGCGTATGCTGAAGCTTTCTTT
cdr3_aa: CASSQAAEAYAEAFF

j_call: TRBJ2-1
v_call: TRBV5-8
d_call: TRBD2
clone_size: many
cdr3_nt: TGTGCCAGCAGCACCGCTAGCGGGAGAGGTGAGCAGTTCTTC
cdr3_aa: CASSTASGRGEQFF

j_call: TRBJ2-3
v_call: TRBV6-4
d_call: TRBD2
clone_size: many
cdr3_nt: TGTGCCAGCAGTGACTCGACTAGCGGGAGCACAGATACGCAGTATTTT
cdr3_aa: CASSDSTSGSTDTQYF

j_call: TRBJ2-5
v_call: TRBV7-9
d_call: .
clone_size: .
cdr3_nt: TGTGCCAGCAGCTTAGCGCAGATACTACAAGAGACCCAGTACTTC
cdr3_aa: CASSLAQILQETQYF

j_call: TRBJ2-5
v_call: TRBV7-2
d_call: TRBD2
clone_size: .
cdr3_nt: TGTGCCAGCAGCTTGGTGGTAGCGGGCCCCTCGGAGACCCAGTACTTC
cdr3_aa: CASSLVVAGPSETQYF

j_call: TRBJ2-1
v_call: TRBV10-2
d_call: TRBD2
clone_size: once
cdr3_nt: TGCGCCAGCCTTCTGGCGGGAGAATCCAATGAGCAGTTCTTC
cdr3_aa: CASLLAGESNEQFF

j_call: TRBJ2-7
v_call: TRBV15
d_call: .
clone_size: few
cdr3_nt: TGTGCCACCAGCAGAGGTGGGGGCTCCTACGAGCAGTACTTC
cdr3_aa: CATSRGGGSYEQYF

j_call: TRBJ2-3
v_call: TRBV12-3/TRBV12-4
d_call: TRBD2
clone_size: few
cdr3_nt: TGTGCCAGCAGTACTAGCGGGAGGGCCGAATATGATACGCAGTATTTT
cdr3_aa: CASSTSGRAEYDTQYF

j_call: TRBJ1-2
v_call: TRBV11-2
d_call: TRBD1
clone_size: few
cdr3_nt: TGTGCCAGCAGCTCGCAGGGGGCGCCTTATGGCTACACCTTC
cdr3_aa: CASSSQGAPYGYTF

j_call: TRBJ2-6
v_call: TRBV2
d_call: .
clone_size: .
cdr3_nt: TGTGCCAGCAGTGACTCTGGGGCCAACGTCCTGACTTTC
cdr3_aa: CASSDSGANVLTF

j_call: TRBJ1-2
v_call: TRBV28
d_call: .
clone_size: .
cdr3_nt: TGTGCCAGCACCCTAGGGGGGCTGGGCTATGGCTACACCTTC
cdr3_aa: CASTLGGLGYGYTF

j_call: TRBJ2-5
v_call: TRBV18
d_call: .
clone_size: few
cdr3_nt: TGTGCCAGCTCACCACCGTACGGGAGCACGGGGACCCAGTACTTC
cdr3_aa: CASSPPYGSTGTQYF

j_call: TRBJ2-5
v_call: TRBV5-1
d_call: TRBD2
clone_size: few
cdr3_nt: TGCGCCAGCAGCGATAGCGGGAGGGCCTCAGGAGAGACCCAGTACTTC
cdr3_aa: CASSDSGRASGETQYF

j_call: TRBJ2-7
v_call: TRBV5-1
d_call: .
clone_size: few
cdr3_nt: TGCGCCAGCAGCTTGCAGGTGTTCTCCTACGAGCAGTACTTC
cdr3_aa: CASSLQVFSYEQYF

j_call: TRBJ1-2
v_call: TRBV4-2
d_call: .
clone_size: few
cdr3_nt: TGTGCCAGCAGCCAAGGTGGGGGGGCCGTTCTCTTCACCTTC
cdr3_aa: CASSQGGGAVLFTF

j_call: TRBJ1-4
v_call: TRBV5-8
d_call: TRBD1
clone_size: many
cdr3_nt: TGTGCCAGCAGCCTAACAGGGGGCGAAAAACTGTTTTTT
cdr3_aa: CASSLTGGEKLFF

j_call: TRBJ2-7
v_call: TRBV10-3
d_call: .
clone_size: few
cdr3_nt: TGTGCCATCAGCGCGACATCTCCCTACGAGCAGTACTTC
cdr3_aa: CAISATSPYEQYF

j_call: TRBJ2-3
v_call: TRBV3-1
d_call: .
clone_size: few
cdr3_nt: TGTGCCAGCAGCCAAGGTCTCTCAGATACGCAGTATTTT
cdr3_aa: CASSQGLSDTQYF

j_call: TRBJ2-2
v_call: TRBV2
d_call: .
clone_size: .
cdr3_nt: TGTGCCAGCAAATACACCGGGGAGCTGTTTTTT
cdr3_aa: CASKYTGELFF